This passage covers 14 T cell receptor beta chains from one sample sequenced in a study of T cell responses to AZD1222 COVID-19 vaccine. The data were produced by immunoSEQ multiplex PCR, yet TCRdb's version contains in-frame clones alone and is incomplete. The data contain 100,000 or so clones, roughly 90% of them seen just once; the ten biggest clones take up roughly 2.5%. Specimen: peripheral blood, collected on day 0 of AZD1222 vaccination. These receptors all stem from an adult in good health.

The chain combines TRBV19 with TRBJ2-1; 9 bases align to TRBD2. Germline CDR1 is LNHDA and CDR2 is SQIVND (reference sequence). Germline trimming cut 6 bases from V and 8 bases from J; bases unmatched to any gene: 20. The CDR3 loop spans 18 amino acids. CDR3 residues: CASSHSGRSLSSHDEQFF. In nucleotides, the CDR3 is TGTGCCAGTAGCCATAGCGGGAGATCCCTTTCTTCACACGATGAGCAGTTCTTC.

The rearrangement links TRBV4-2 to TRBJ2-3; 8 nucleotides line up with TRBD2. This CDR3 has 16 residues. Germline lookup yields CDR1 LGHNA and CDR2 YNFKEQ. V shed 8 bases, J shed 2 bases, and the junction held 12 bases outside the gene matches. CDR3 coding DNA: TGTGCCAGCCGTGTGAGGACGGGAGGGTCCACAGATACGCAGTATTTT. Protein product: CASRVRTGGSTDTQYF.

A single count supports this clone. V gene TRBV7-8 combines with J gene TRBJ2-1, with 9 bases identical to TRBD2. CDR1 and CDR2 (germline): SGHVS, FQNEAQ. Trimming removed 5 bases from V and 8 bases from J; junction bases left unmatched: 16. The CDR3 runs 17 residues. CDR3 coding DNA: TGTGCCAGCAGCACCATCCTGGGGCCTAGCGGGAAGTATGAGCAGTTCTTC. This codes for CASSTILGPSGKYEQFF.

In its sample, this clone was seen once. The V and J genes are TRBV27 and TRBJ2-4, with TRBD1 matching 9 bases. The ends lost 7 bases at V and 1 base at J; junction bases unmatched: 5. The CDR3 sequence is 15 residues long. Germline V gene sequence: CDR1 MNHEY, CDR2 SMNVEV (reference sequence). CDR3 coding DNA: TGTGCCAGCAAAGACAGGGGGTTCGCCAAAAACATTCAGTACTTC. Protein sequence: CASKDRGFAKNIQYF.

The chain couples TRBV9 to TRBJ2-3, with 10 bases that match TRBD2. The CDR3 runs to 15 residues. Germline values: CDR1 SGDLS, CDR2 YYNGEE. V lost 2 bases and J lost 4; bases outside the gene matches: 4. CDR3 protein: CASSVSGGFSDTQYF. In DNA, the CDR3 is TGTGCCAGCAGCGTTAGCGGGGGGTTTTCAGATACGCAGTATTTT.

V usage is TRBV19 and J usage is TRBJ1-2; perhaps TRBD1 as D (6 bases). Between the trimmed V and J ends, which lost 9 bases and 3 bases, there was a span of 14 bases. Germline V gives CDR1 LNHDA, CDR2 SQIVND (reference sequence). This CDR3 is 13 amino acids long. Here the CDR3 DNA reads TGTGCCAGCAGTCAACAGGGCTACTATGGCTACACCTTC. Translating it yields CASSQQGYYGYTF.

This clone has only one observation. This CDR3 reads CASSTRGAGTGELFF. The CDR3 coding sequence is TGTGCCAGCAGTACCCGGGGGGCAGGCACCGGGGAGCTGTTTTTT. This chain uses TRBV6-5 with TRBJ2-2; tentatively, D is TRBD2 (7 bases). The CDR3 spans 15 residues. The germline gives CDR1 MNHEY, CDR2 SVGAGI. Deletions cut 5 bases from V and 4 bases from J, with 14 bases between.

The CDR3 sequence: CSASGGPNTGELFF. CDR3 in DNA: TGCAGTGCTAGTGGGGGGCCGAACACCGGGGAGCTGTTTTTT. J is TRBJ2-2 and V is TRBV20-1; either TRBD1 or TRBD2 may fit D (6 bases each). The ends were cut back, 3 bases at V and 0 bases at J, with 8 bases in the middle. The CDR3 has 14 residues. Germline CDR1 and CDR2: DFQATT and SNEGSKA (reference sequence).

The chain joins TRBV7-9 to TRBJ2-1; 13 bases are shared with TRBD2. Germline-derived CDR1 and CDR2 are SEHNR and FQNEAQ (reference sequence). After removal of 5 bases from V and 6 bases from J, the junction contained 1 base not matched to a gene. This CDR3 is built from 14 residues. For the CDR3, the DNA is TGTGCCAGCAGCGGACTAGCGGGAGCCAATGAGCAGTTCTTC. Translation gives CASSGLAGANEQFF.

The chain combines TRBV28 with TRBJ2-7; TRBD2 is a possible D gene (5 bases). V lost 5 bases to trimming and J lost 5 bases, with 13 bases between them. Germline V lookup: CDR1 MDHEN, CDR2 SYDVKM. This CDR3 comprises 13 residues. The DNA of the CDR3 is TGTGCCAGCAGTGGGTGGGAGTTCGACGAGCAGTACTTC. Translating gives CASSGWEFDEQYF.

Here the CDR3 DNA reads TGTGCCACCAGCAGAGCTATAACTGGAAACACCATATATTTT. It is translated as CATSRAITGNTIYF. The rearrangement links TRBV15 to TRBJ1-3; no firm D call. CDR1 LNHNV and CDR2 YYDKDF come from the germline V gene (reference sequence). Trimming removed 1 base at V and 2 bases at J, with 6 bases between. The CDR3 extends over 14 amino acids.

J is TRBJ1-2 and V is TRBV3-1 (or the pseudogene TRBV3-2); D is ambiguous. This CDR3 comprises 13 residues. Germline V CDR1 and CDR2: LGHDT, YNNKEL (reference sequence). The ends were cut back, 2 bases at V and 2 bases at J, with 6 bases in the middle. The DNA of the CDR3 is TGTGCCAGCAGCCAAAATCAAAACTATGGCTACACCTTC. Translated, it gives CASSQNQNYGYTF.

The CDR3 DNA follows: TGCGCCAGCAGCTCCACCCATAATTCACCCCTCCACTTT. Encoded protein: CASSSTHNSPLHF. The chain couples TRBV5-1 to TRBJ1-6; D call uncertain. CDR3 size: 13 residues. V dropped 3 bases and J dropped 5 bases, with 6 bases sitting between them. Germline values: CDR1 SGHRS, CDR2 YFSETQ.

This sequence joins TRBV27 and TRBJ2-7; D may be TRBD1 (6 bases). V lost 7 bases and J 0 bases, leaving 13 bases between the germline ends. Germline assignment: CDR1 MNHEY and CDR2 SMNVEV (reference sequence). This CDR3 has 14 residues. The CDR3 bases are TGTGCCAGCAAACTAGGACAGAACTCCTACGAGCAGTACTTC. Translation: CASKLGQNSYEQYF.